This T cell receptor (beta chain) was identified during a study of control samples from healthy donors and cancer patients (TCRdb year 2020). Preparation of the library involved the immunoSEQ multiplex PCR assay. As stored in TCRdb, this immuneACCESS dataset retains in-frame rearrangements with V and J assigned. A fraction of the clones does not appear; measured against another copy, unresolved V genes explain less than half of the discrepancy, and the remainder lacks a known reason. Present in this sample are approximately 150,000 clones, 94% of which were seen just once. The ten top clones hold around 12% of the sample. From the germline V gene, CDR1 is MDHEN and CDR2 is SYDVKM. From the cysteine through the valine, the CDR3 covers 12 amino acids. The CDR3 DNA has 36 bases and is translated from base 1. Points on this clone: The antigen it binds to is not known. It has no much larger one-base neighbor in the sample; base qualities were not kept.

The clonotype originates from a man aged 35 to 55 in good health. Specimen: blood. The chain is assembled from TRBV28 and TRBJ2-7; TRBD1 lines up with 12 middle nucleotides. The nucleotide sequence is TGTGCCAGCAGCTCCGGGACAGGGGGCTTCCCCGTC. It is translated as CASSSGTGGFPV.